The 32 T cell receptor beta chains below all came from one sample that was sequenced in a study of T cell repertoires and leukemia-associated antigens. The antigens of these receptors remain unknown. A single record per CDR3 protein comes from TCRdb applying MiXCR to the 5' RACE reads. The sample consists of 10,000 to 13,000 distinct CDR3 sequences, roughly 43% of them appearing once. The sample was CD3+ T cells sorted from blood and cultured. These receptors all come from a female donor in good health.

The rearrangement uses TRBV9 and TRBJ2-2; D not resolved. Germline loops: CDR1 SGDLS, CDR2 YYNGEE. The CDR3 consists of 12 residues. The V gene lost 4 bases and the J gene lost 4 bases, with 5 bases spanning the gap. The CDR3 spells CASSTGTGELFF. Written as DNA, the CDR3 is TGTGCCAGCAGCACGGGCACCGGGGAGCTGTTTTTT.

The V and J genes are TRBV20-1 and TRBJ2-2; D gene ambiguous. Germline loops: CDR1 DFQATT, CDR2 SNEGSKA (reference sequence). The CDR3 extends over 15 amino acids. V was cut by 3 bases and J by 5 bases, with 16 bases left in between. CDR3 amino acids: CSASPPRVGTGELFF. In nucleotides, the CDR3 is TGCAGTGCTAGCCCCCCTCGGGTGGGGACCGGGGAGCTGTTTTTT.

This chain joins TRBV3-1 and TRBJ2-7, with D perhaps matching TRBD1 or TRBD2 (5 bases each). V lost 1 base and J lost 3, with 13 bases in between. The germline V gene has CDR1 LGHDT and CDR2 YNNKEL (reference sequence). This CDR3 comprises 15 residues. In nucleotides, the CDR3 is TGTGCCAGCAGCCAAGTATCAGGGAGTTACTACGAGCAGTACTTC. Translating it yields CASSQVSGSYYEQYF.

The chain carries TRBV24-1 and TRBJ2-1; tentatively, D is TRBD2 (6 bases). Germline-derived CDR1 and CDR2 are KGHDR and SFDVKD. The CDR3 has 17 amino acids. V lost 0 bases and J 6 bases, leaving 17 bases between the germline ends. The chain's CDR3 is CATSDLPAGFLSNEQFF. The CDR3 nucleotides read TGTGCCACCAGTGATTTGCCGGCGGGATTCCTTAGCAATGAGCAGTTCTTC.

V gene TRBV4-1 combines with J gene TRBJ2-1; D is possibly TRBD2 (6 bases). Germline loops: CDR1 MGHRA, CDR2 YSYEKL. The CDR3 covers 16 residues. V lost 1 base and J lost 4, with 14 bases in between. The CDR3 DNA reads as TGCGCCAGCAGCCAAGTCCCGAGGGACTTATACAATGAGCAGTTCTTC. Its translation: CASSQVPRDLYNEQFF.

This clonotype was recorded at least ten times. The J gene is TRBJ2-3, the V gene TRBV11-2; TRBD2 matches at 9 bases. The CDR3 consists of 15 residues. Germline V CDR1 and CDR2: SGHAT, FQNNGV. With V trimmed by 4 bases and J by 0 bases, 2 bases remained unmatched. CDR3 loop: CASSSSGISTDTQYF. In nucleotides, the CDR3 is TGTGCCAGCAGCTCTAGCGGGATAAGCACAGATACGCAGTATTTT. The full variable domain, with the rest looked up from reference TRBV11-2 and TRBJ2-3, is EAGVAQSPRYKIIEKRQSVAFWCNPISGHATLYWYQQILGQGPKLLIQFQNNGVVDDSQLPKDRFSAERLKGVDSTLKIQPAKLEDSAVYLCASSSSGISTDTQYFGPGTRLTVL.

The rearrangement uses TRBV6-2 or TRBV6-3 and TRBJ2-2, with unresolved D. V was shortened by 6 bases and J by 3 bases, with 11 bases between the two germline ends. Germline V lookup: CDR1 MNHEY, CDR2 SVGEGT. The CDR3 runs 14 residues. This chain's CDR3 is CASRSSADTGELFF. CDR3 nucleotide sequence: TGTGCCAGCAGGTCCTCGGCCGACACCGGGGAGCTGTTTTTT.

This sequence joins TRBV5-1 and TRBJ2-1; 8 positions agree with TRBD2. This CDR3 has 14 residues. V trimming: 4 bases; J trimming: 2 bases; junction bases outside the gene matches: 2. The germline V gene encodes CDR1 SGHRS and CDR2 YFSETQ. The CDR3 region has the DNA TGCGCCAGCAGCCTTAGCGGGGCCTACAATGAGCAGTTCTTC. Translation: CASSLSGAYNEQFF. The full variable domain, its missing parts supplied by reference TRBV5-1 and TRBJ2-1, is KAGVTQTPRYLIKTRGQQVTLSCSPISGHRSVSWYQQTPGQGLQFLFEYFSETQRNKGNFPGRFSGRQFSNSRSEMNVSTLELGDSALYLCASSLSGAYNEQFFGPGTRLTVL.

In this sample, this clonotype turned up a few times. The chain joins TRBV9 to TRBJ2-3; D perhaps matches TRBD2 (6 bases). The CDR3 spans 15 residues. Looked up from germline, CDR1 is SGDLS and CDR2 is YYNGEE. V lost 2 bases, J lost 1 base, and 11 bases lay in between. The CDR3 loop reads CASSVQASGTDTQYF. In DNA form, the CDR3 reads TGTGCCAGCAGCGTTCAGGCTAGCGGCACAGATACGCAGTATTTT.

This clonotype is medium-sized (0.01 to 0.1%) by share. V usage is TRBV29-1 and J usage is TRBJ2-2; D is uncertain. The V gene lost 7 bases and the J gene lost 2 bases, with 17 bases spanning the gap. Germline V gives CDR1 SQVTM, CDR2 ANQGSEA. The CDR3 covers 15 residues. CDR3 residues: CSAVGHSLNTGELFF. For the CDR3, the DNA is TGCAGCGCCGTTGGCCATTCACTTAACACCGGGGAGCTGTTTTTT.

This clonotype was counted between two and nine times. V is TRBV20-1 and J is TRBJ2-1, with TRBD2 matching over 9 bases. Germline CDR1 DFQATT, CDR2 SNEGSKA (reference sequence). Losses at the gene ends were 3 bases for V and 3 bases for J; bases not matched to a gene: 6. This CDR3 is built from 15 residues. In DNA form, the CDR3 reads TGCAGTGCTAGCCTTGCGGGAGGGCTCTACAATGAGCAGTTCTTC. As protein: CSASLAGGLYNEQFF.

There are many counts of this clonotype. The J gene is TRBJ2-2, the V gene TRBV18, with 12 bases aligning to TRBD2. The germline gives CDR1 KGHSH, CDR2 LQKENI. After removal of 1 base from V and 0 bases from J, the junction contained 6 bases not matched to a gene. The CDR3 spans 19 residues. The chain's CDR3 is CASSPRIPSGRANTGELFF. The CDR3 nucleotides read TGTGCCAGCTCACCACGGATCCCTAGCGGGAGGGCGAACACCGGGGAGCTGTTTTTT.

J is TRBJ2-7 and V is TRBV20-1; 7 nucleotides agree with TRBD2. Germline CDR1 is DFQATT and CDR2 is SNEGSKA (reference sequence). Trimming took 0 bases from V and 3 from J; bases not matched to a gene: 17. The CDR3 totals 18 residues. In DNA, the CDR3 is TGCAGTGCTAGAGATAGTATTAGGGGCGGGAGCATTATCTACGAGCAGTACTTC. It codes for CSARDSIRGGSIIYEQYF.

This clonotype qualifies as medium-sized. The chain has TRBV29-1 and TRBJ2-3; D is possibly TRBD1 (5 bases). The CDR3 contains 14 residues. V dropped 4 bases and J dropped 11 bases, with 22 bases sitting between them. CDR1 and CDR2 (germline): SQVTM, ANQGSEA. CDR3 sequence reads: CSVAGRGRHERQYF. The DNA for the CDR3 is TGCAGCGTTGCAGGAAGGGGTCGGCACGAACGGCAGTATTTT.

Worth noting for this clonotype: The DNA is omitted, as the CDR3 cannot be located on it reliably, and the CDR3 follows TCRdb's listing. V and J are TRBV27 and TRBJ2-7; the table's D call TRBD2 went unverified against the DNA. Germline loops: CDR1 MNHEY, CDR2 SMNVEV (reference sequence). The CDR3 has 21 amino acids, counting both end residues. The CDR3 reads CASSFYICIARGAGGDNEQYF.

Comment on this clonotype: The DNA is left out, because the CDR3 cannot be placed on it with certainty; the CDR3 is given as TCRdb lists it. The V gene is TRBV20-1, the J gene TRBJ1-1. The CDR3 length is 22 residues, termini included. CDR1 is DFQATT, CDR2 SNEGSKA, per germline (reference sequence). Here the CDR3 reads CSAFPSGRKETQYFGPGTEAFF.

In its sample, this clonotype was seen many times. V and J are TRBV3-1 and TRBJ2-7; 10 positions match TRBD1. The CDR3 has 17 residues. V lost 1 base, J lost 3 bases, and 9 bases stayed unmatched. The germline CDR1 and CDR2 sequences are LGHDT and YNNKEL (reference sequence). In nucleotides, the CDR3 is TGTGCCAGCAGCCAAGGACCTCCCGGACAGGGGGACTACGAGCAGTACTTC. Amino acids: CASSQGPPGQGDYEQYF.

At least ten counts were recorded for this clonotype. The chain joins TRBV12-3 or TRBV12-4 to TRBJ1-5; a possible D gene is TRBD1 (6 bases). V dropped 5 bases and J dropped 4 bases, with 18 bases sitting between them. The CDR3 runs to 16 residues. The DNA for the CDR3 is TGTGCCAGCAGTCTCGAACAGGGTTTTAATAATCAGCCCCAGCATTTT. Translating gives CASSLEQGFNNQPQHF.

In its sample, this clonotype ranks as medium-sized. The chain has TRBV20-1 and TRBJ1-5, with D perhaps TRBD1 (6 bases). V was cut by 5 bases and J by 1 base, with 12 bases left in between. The CDR3 runs to 14 residues. Germline-derived CDR1 and CDR2 are DFQATT and SNEGSKA (reference sequence). The chain's CDR3 is CSARRQASNQPQHF. Written as DNA, the CDR3 is TGCAGTGCTCGGAGACAGGCCAGCAATCAGCCCCAGCATTTT.

V gene TRBV20-1 combines with J gene TRBJ1-5; D is possibly TRBD1 (6 bases). V lost 6 bases, J lost 0 bases, and 15 bases lay in between. Per germline, CDR1 DFQATT and CDR2 SNEGSKA (reference sequence). The CDR3 spans 15 residues. CDR3 sequence: CSAGGALCSNQPQHF. The DNA for the CDR3 is TGCAGTGCCGGGGGGGCACTGTGTAGCAATCAGCCCCAGCATTTT.

By its share, this clonotype is medium-sized. The chain links TRBV12-3 or TRBV12-4 to TRBJ2-5; D is ambiguous. The CDR3 is 13 amino acids. Trimming removed 2 bases from V and 5 bases from J, with 9 bases in between. The CDR3 nucleotides read TGTGCCAGCAGTTTAACGCGCTGGGAGACCCAGTACTTC. Its translation: CASSLTRWETQYF.

As for this clonotype: The junction shows a germline mismatch at one end, possibly a read error. The chain couples TRBV14 to TRBJ1-6, with D unresolved. CDR1 and CDR2 (germline): SGHDN, FVKESK. This CDR3 comprises 19 residues. The CDR3 nucleotides read TGTGCCAGCAGCTCTCGGGATAGGGTCCTGAGCTCCTATAATTCACCCCTCCGCTTT. It yields the protein CASSSRDRVLSSYNSPLRF.

This clonotype was observed many times. The V and J genes are TRBV5-1 and TRBJ2-3; D call uncertain. This CDR3 region has 15 residues. Deletions cut 4 bases from V and 3 bases from J, with 15 bases between. CDR1 is SGHRS, CDR2 YFSETQ, per germline. The CDR3 protein is CASSILRSGTDTQYF. In nucleotides, the CDR3 is TGCGCCAGCAGCATCCTGCGGTCTGGGACAGATACGCAGTATTTT.

This clonotype came up many times. Being one base from a much bigger clone, this may be a read error. The chain couples TRBV5-1 to TRBJ1-1; D gene ambiguous. V shed 4 bases and J shed 6 bases, with 13 bases lying between them. The CDR3 is made up of 13 amino acids. The V gene's germline CDR1 is SGHRS and CDR2 YFSETQ. CDR3 sequence reads: CASSADLGAEAFF. CDR3 in DNA: TGCGCCAGCAGCGCCGATTTGGGTGCTGAAGCTTTCTTT.

V is TRBV11-2 and J is TRBJ1-1; no clear D gene. Germline V gene lookup returns CDR1 SGHAT and CDR2 FQNNGV. The CDR3 spans 13 residues. V was shortened by 5 bases and J by 1 base, with 8 bases between the two germline ends. The CDR3 reads CASSPRQNTEAFF. The CDR3 DNA reads as TGTGCCAGCAGCCCTCGCCAGAACACTGAAGCTTTCTTT.

As concerns this clonotype: At one end, the junction sequence differs from germline, possibly due to a read error. The chain links TRBV5-1 to TRBJ2-7; D uncertain. CDR1 and CDR2 from the germline V gene are SGHRS and YFSETQ. The CDR3 has 14 amino acids. The CDR3, as DNA: TGCACCAGCAGCTTAGCCGCTCATGAATACGAGCAGTACTTC. It encodes CTSSLAAHEYEQYF.

Within the sample, this clonotype is medium-sized. The chain links TRBV9 to TRBJ2-2; D not certain. V lost 1 base and J 5 bases, leaving 9 bases between the germline ends. The germline V gene encodes CDR1 SGDLS and CDR2 YYNGEE. The CDR3 covers 14 residues. CDR3 sequence: CASSVIRTTGELFF. In DNA, the CDR3 is TGTGCCAGCAGCGTAATTCGGACGACCGGGGAGCTGTTTTTT.

This clonotype counts as medium-sized (0.01 to 0.1%). Here the CDR3 DNA reads TGTGCCAGCAGTTTATCAGAGAACACTGAAGCTTTCTTT. Translation gives CASSLSENTEAFF. The rearrangement uses TRBV28 and TRBJ1-1, with D unresolved. Germline loops: CDR1 MDHEN, CDR2 SYDVKM. V was clipped by 1 base and J by 1 base, with 4 bases between them. The length of the CDR3 is 13 residues.

The chain links TRBV11-2 to TRBJ2-2; 8 bases line up with TRBD1. This CDR3 is built from 20 residues. Germline-derived CDR1 and CDR2 are SGHAT and FQNNGV. After removal of 6 bases from V and 0 bases from J, the junction contained 18 bases not matched to a gene. CDR3 loop: CASRTIRGTGPVSNTGELFF. The CDR3 bases are TGTGCCAGCAGAACGATCCGTGGGACAGGCCCCGTTTCGAACACCGGGGAGCTGTTTTTT.

Turning to this clonotype: Relative to the germline gene, one junction end is altered; a read error may explain this. This chain joins TRBV29-1 and TRBJ2-5, with a possible D match to TRBD1 (6 bases). Per the germline V gene, CDR1 is SQVTM and CDR2 is ANQGSEA. The CDR3 spans 12 residues. The CDR3 spells CSVDGRQETQCF. For the CDR3, the DNA is TGCAGCGTTGACGGCAGACAGGAGACCCAGTGCTTC.

This clonotype was recorded a few times. CDR3 DNA: TGTGCCAGCAGTCGGGACAGCTATGGCTACACCTTC. It is translated as CASSRDSYGYTF. V usage is TRBV12-3 or TRBV12-4 and J usage is TRBJ1-2; 7 bases are shared with TRBD1. V gave up 5 bases and J gave up 4 bases; unmatched junction bases: 1. The CDR3 length is 12 residues.

This clonotype was recorded only once. No conserved phenylalanine or tryptophan is present at the end of the CDR3, so a read error is the likely explanation. This sequence joins TRBV25-1 and TRBJ2-7; D gene uncertain. Germline lookup yields CDR1 MGHDK and CDR2 SYGVNS. The CDR3 length is 11 residues. CDR3 nucleotide sequence: TGTGCCAGCGGTGACTCGTACGAGCAGTACTCC. Residues: CASGDSYEQYS.